This TCR beta chain was retrieved from a study of CD8 T cells in Susac syndrome. The authors carried out high-throughput sequencing of TCR beta. They applied it to CD8+ and CD4+ T cells obtained from blood. It was with random hexamers that 0.5 to 1 ug RNA was reverse transcribed. TCR beta CDR3 was amplified by immunoSEQ multiplex PCR. This amplification extended across 54 Vbeta and 13 Jbeta segments. TCRdb re-derived calls from the immunoSEQ multiplex PCR reads in MiXCR, one entry per CDR3 protein. The data hold approximately 150,000 distinct CDR3 sequences, with around 93% observed a single time. The receptor was derived from a human donor in good health. Material: CD4+ T cells from PBMCs.

The CDR3 coding sequence is TGTGCCAGCAGCAAAGTTGTGCGGGAGGGAAACACTGAAGCTTTCTTT. Translation: CASSKVVREGNTEAFF. This chain joins TRBV21-1 and TRBJ1-1. TRBV21-1 is recorded as a pseudogene. This CDR3 has 16 residues.